Listed below are T cell receptor beta chains from one sample, sequenced in a study of blood T cells in healthy people across ages. One entry per CDR3 protein results from TCRdb running MiXCR on the 5' RACE reads. Of roughly 680,000 distinct CDR3 sequences listed, around 50% are singletons. Sequencing was carried out using blood. The receptors here all came from an elderly woman in good health. The CDR3 runs from the conserved cysteine through the conserved F or W. Fields, in order: V gene, clone size, J gene, D gene, CDR3 protein, CDR3 DNA. A D gene is named only where the DNA matches it firmly. Some rows mark clone size as missing; the rest say once, few, many or name a class of expanded clone.

TRBV10-3	NA	TRBJ1-2	NA	CAIRRGVEGSNYGYTF	TGTGCCATCAGGAGGGGGGTGGAGGGCTCTAACTATGGCTACACCTTC
TRBV24-1	NA	TRBJ2-3	TRBD2	CATSDPSGASTDTQYF	TGTGCCACCAGTGACCCTAGCGGGGCTAGCACAGATACGCAGTATTTT
TRBV5-6	few	TRBJ2-5	TRBD1	CASSGRQGNEQYF	TGTGCCAGCAGCGGGCGACAGGGAAATGAGCAGTACTTC
TRBV15	many	TRBJ1-5	NA	CATSRDGRGRQHF	TGTGCCACCAGCAGAGATGGGCGGGGTCGGCAGCATTTT
TRBV29-1	many	TRBJ2-7	NA	CSATGTSYEQYF	TGCAGCGCCACCGGGACATCGTACGAGCAGTACTTC
TRBV7-2	NA	TRBJ2-3	NA	CASSPNGRSTETQYF	TGTGCCAGCAGCCCTAACGGAAGAAGCACAGAGACGCAGTATTTT
TRBV20-1	few	TRBJ2-7	NA	CSARVGPVLTTDYEQYF	TGCAGTGCTAGAGTTGGCCCAGTTCTCACGACAGACTACGAGCAGTACTTC
TRBV25-1	NA	TRBJ1-2	NA	CAGSEGRGEGYTF	TGTGCCGGCAGTGAAGGCAGGGGTGAAGGCTACACCTTC
TRBV27	NA	TRBJ2-5	NA	CASRRSGLLCQETQYF	TGTGCCAGCAGACGATCGGGGCTACTTTGCCAAGAGACCCAGTACTTC
TRBV27	NA	TRBJ1-1	TRBD1	CASRTGGVTEAFF	TGTGCCAGCAGAACAGGGGGGGTAACTGAAGCTTTCTTT
TRBV15	NA	TRBJ2-3	TRBD2	CATSRELTIAGSTDTQYF	TGTGCCACCAGCAGAGAGTTAACCATAGCGGGAAGCACAGATACGCAGTATTTT
TRBV4-2	NA	TRBJ2-1	TRBD1	CASSQDRDSNNEQFF	TGTGCCAGCAGCCAAGATCGGGACAGTAATAATGAGCAGTTCTTC
TRBV20-1	few	TRBJ2-4	NA	CSAYRGRGQYF	TGCAGTGCTTACCGGGGCCGCGGGCAGTACTTC
TRBV4-2	many	TRBJ2-3	TRBD2	CASSQASGGTDTQYF	TGTGCCAGCAGCCAAGCTAGCGGGGGCACAGATACGCAGTATTTT
TRBV28	few	TRBJ2-3	NA	CASSFLQGTDTQYF	TGTGCCAGCAGTTTTCTCCAGGGCACAGATACGCAGTATTTT
TRBV7-2	NA	TRBJ2-1	NA	CASSSTGPFYNEQFF	TGTGCCAGCAGCAGTACAGGGCCCTTCTACAATGAGCAGTTCTTC
TRBV20-1	many	TRBJ2-7	TRBD1	CSAKGPVGTGANEQYF	TGCAGTGCTAAGGGACCGGTTGGGACAGGGGCGAACGAGCAGTACTTC
TRBV4-1	few	TRBJ2-2	NA	CASSQGTSRATGELFF	TGCGCCAGCAGCCAAGGTACATCGAGGGCGACCGGGGAGCTGTTTTTT
TRBV6-5	NA	TRBJ2-1	TRBD2	CASSYGEGNEQFF	TGTGCCAGCAGCTACGGGGAGGGAAATGAGCAGTTCTTC
TRBV3-1	many	TRBJ2-5	NA	CASSQDWARQETQYF	TGTGCCAGCAGCCAAGACTGGGCCCGCCAGGAGACCCAGTACTTC
TRBV19	NA	TRBJ2-7	TRBD2	CASSPPTSSKYEQYF	TGTGCCAGTAGTCCGCCGACTAGCTCTAAGTACGAGCAGTACTTC
TRBV5-6	few	TRBJ1-5	NA	CASSLGRDQPQHF	TGTGCCAGCAGCTTGGGTAGGGATCAGCCCCAGCATTTT
TRBV7-9	NA	TRBJ2-7	TRBD1	CASRRQGDYEQYF	TGTGCCAGCAGAAGACAGGGGGACTACGAGCAGTACTTC
TRBV20-1	once	TRBJ2-3	TRBD2	CSASSGGIDTQYF	TGCAGTGCTAGTTCGGGGGGTATAGATACGCAGTATTTT
TRBV3-1	many	TRBJ2-3	NA	CASSSGETASDTQYF	TGTGCCAGCAGCTCCGGGGAGACAGCGTCAGATACGCAGTATTTT
TRBV21-1	NA	TRBJ1-5	NA	CASSAGNRFYSNQPQHF	TGTGCCAGCAGCGCCGGTAACAGATTTTATAGCAATCAGCCCCAGCATTTT
TRBV18	NA	TRBJ1-2	NA	CACSPPAGDYGYTF	TGTGCCTGCTCACCACCAGCCGGGGACTATGGCTACACCTTC
TRBV14	NA	TRBJ2-3	NA	CASSQLSSADTQYF	TGTGCCAGCAGCCAACTCAGTTCGGCAGATACGCAGTATTTT
TRBV7-2	few	TRBJ2-2	TRBD2	CASSLARLAGEVGTGELFF	TGTGCCAGCAGCTTAGCGCGTCTAGCGGGAGAGGTCGGCACCGGGGAGCTGTTTTTT
TRBV20-1	NA	TRBJ2-1	TRBD2	CSAQERLALTYNEQFF	TGCAGTGCCCAGGAGAGACTAGCGTTAACCTACAATGAGCAGTTCTTC